This T cell receptor beta chain was sequenced for a study of CD8 T cells in Susac syndrome. Germline V gene data show CDR1 as SEHNR and CDR2 as FQNEAQ (reference sequence). V was trimmed by 4 bases and J by 1 base, leaving 7 bases between them. The CDR3 spans 13 residues. RNA was extracted with the RNeasy kit, and a quantity of about 0.5 to 1 ug was reverse transcribed using random hexamers. It was immunoSEQ multiplex PCR that amplified TCR beta CDR3 across 54 Vbeta and 13 Jbeta. TCRdb reprocessed the immunoSEQ multiplex PCR reads via MiXCR and lists one record per CDR3 protein. The profile shows around 200,000 distinct CDR3 sequences, 85% to 95% of them singletons. CD8+ and CD4+ T cells circulating in blood were sequenced for TCR beta. Healthy donors matched for age and sex were used as controls. Negative isolation yielded CD4+ and CD8+ T cells, and FACS enriched TEMRA cells.

The chain has TRBV7-9 and TRBJ2-5, with D tentatively TRBD1 or TRBD2 (5 bases each). Sequencing was carried out using CD4+ T cells from PBMCs. The TCR sequence derives from a human donor in good health. The CDR3 bases are TGTGCCAGCAGCTCCGGGGCCCAAGAGACCCAGTACTTC. It translates to CASSSGAQETQYF.